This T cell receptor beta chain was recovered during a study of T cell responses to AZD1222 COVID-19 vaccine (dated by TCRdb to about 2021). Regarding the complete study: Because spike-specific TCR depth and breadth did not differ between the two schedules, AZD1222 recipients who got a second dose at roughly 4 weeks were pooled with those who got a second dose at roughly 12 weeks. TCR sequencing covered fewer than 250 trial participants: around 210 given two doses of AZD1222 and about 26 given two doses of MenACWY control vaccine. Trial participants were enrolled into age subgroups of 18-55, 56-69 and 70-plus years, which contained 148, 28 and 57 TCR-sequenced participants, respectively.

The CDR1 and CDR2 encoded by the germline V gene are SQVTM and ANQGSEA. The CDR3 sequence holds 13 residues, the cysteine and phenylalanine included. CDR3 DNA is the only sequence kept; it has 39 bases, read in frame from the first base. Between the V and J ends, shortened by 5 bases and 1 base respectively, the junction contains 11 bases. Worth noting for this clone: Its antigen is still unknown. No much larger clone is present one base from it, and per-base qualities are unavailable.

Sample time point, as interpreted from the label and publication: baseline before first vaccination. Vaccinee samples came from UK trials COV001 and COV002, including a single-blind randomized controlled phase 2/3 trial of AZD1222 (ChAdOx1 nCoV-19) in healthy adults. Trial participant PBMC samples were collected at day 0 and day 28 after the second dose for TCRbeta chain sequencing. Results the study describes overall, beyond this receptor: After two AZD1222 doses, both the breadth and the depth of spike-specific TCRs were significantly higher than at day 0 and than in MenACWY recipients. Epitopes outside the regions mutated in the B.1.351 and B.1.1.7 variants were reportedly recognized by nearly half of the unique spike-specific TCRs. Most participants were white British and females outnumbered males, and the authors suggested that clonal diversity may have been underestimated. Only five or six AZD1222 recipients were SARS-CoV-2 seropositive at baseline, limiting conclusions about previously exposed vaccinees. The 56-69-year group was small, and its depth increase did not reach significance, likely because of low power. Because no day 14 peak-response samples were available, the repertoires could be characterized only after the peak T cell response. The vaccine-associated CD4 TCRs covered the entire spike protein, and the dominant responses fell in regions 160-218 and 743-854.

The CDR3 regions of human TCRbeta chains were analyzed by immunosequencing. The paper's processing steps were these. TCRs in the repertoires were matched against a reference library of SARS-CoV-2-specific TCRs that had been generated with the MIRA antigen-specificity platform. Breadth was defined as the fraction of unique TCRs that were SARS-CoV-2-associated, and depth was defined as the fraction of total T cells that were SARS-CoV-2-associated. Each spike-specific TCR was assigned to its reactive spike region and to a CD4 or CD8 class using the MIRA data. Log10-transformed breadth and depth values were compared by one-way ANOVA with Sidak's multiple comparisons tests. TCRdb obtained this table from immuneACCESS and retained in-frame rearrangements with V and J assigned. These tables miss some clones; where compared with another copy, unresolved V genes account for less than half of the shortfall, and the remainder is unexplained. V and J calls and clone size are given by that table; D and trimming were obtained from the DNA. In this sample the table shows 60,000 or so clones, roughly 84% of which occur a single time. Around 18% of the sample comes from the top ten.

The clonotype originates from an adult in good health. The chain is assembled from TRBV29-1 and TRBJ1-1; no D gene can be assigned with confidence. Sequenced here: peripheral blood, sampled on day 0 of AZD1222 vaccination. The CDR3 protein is CSVSNRQNTEAFF. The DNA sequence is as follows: TGCAGCGTTTCGAATCGACAGAACACTGAAGCTTTCTTT.